These T cell receptor beta chains were read from a single sample in a study of spatial heterogeneity in lung cancer. TCRdb re-derived calls from the 5' RACE reads in MiXCR, one entry per CDR3 protein. The table has about 36,000 distinct CDR3 sequences, 4% to 6% seen once. The source material was PBMCs, sampled at surgery. The receptor set was obtained from a female donor with early-stage non-small cell lung cancer. Each CDR3 is given with its conserved first and last residue.

>TRBJ1-1|TRBV3-1|12
CANSNQGVGAFF
>TRBJ1-6|TRBV27|14
CASTTPGAHSPLHF
>TRBJ2-2|TRBV7-2|14
CPSSLMGGPGELFF
>TRBJ2-1|TRBV12-3/TRBV12-4|16
CASSPSPGRISNEQFF
>TRBJ2-5|TRBV2|14
CASSRDQYQETQYF
>TRBJ2-1|TRBV20-1|12
CSAYDRVNEQFF
>TRBJ1-5|TRBV12-3/TRBV12-4|15
CASSLEWGGNQPQHF
>TRBJ2-1|TRBV2|13
CASSPSENNEQFF
>TRBJ2-2|TRBV21-1|14
CATLDRGNTGELFF
>TRBJ1-1|TRBV4-3|15
CASSQAKTENTEAFF
>TRBJ1-1|TRBV10-3|13
CAIRRSPNTEAFF
>TRBJ2-3|TRBV7-9|13
CASRRTSTDTQYF
>TRBJ2-3|TRBV5-1|17
CASSSTPPSGGRDTQYF
>TRBJ1-1|TRBV10-3|13
CAISRTGDTEAFF
>TRBJ2-6|TRBV5-4|14
CASSKEAGANVLTF
>TRBJ2-3|TRBV6-2/TRBV6-3|15
CASSPRGPSTDTQYF
>TRBJ2-3|TRBV29-1|12
CSVEERADTQYF
>TRBJ2-3|TRBV13|16
CASSLGVQGGTDTQYF
>TRBJ2-1|TRBV2|15
CASSEQREGWNEQFF
>TRBJ1-1|TRBV5-8|13
CASSEGGRTEAFF
>TRBJ1-5|TRBV7-2|13
CASSSEGIQPQHF
>TRBJ2-2|TRBV27|14
CASSKLSDTGELFF